Listed here is a single T cell receptor beta chain. Its antigen is unknown. The data belong to a study of memory CD4+ T cells and cytomegalovirus serostatus. As for the study in general: Healthy Belgian adult donors included about nine CMV-positive and about two dozen CMV-negative people. Findings and caveats of the study: The CMV-associated TCR signature appears largely within the CD4+ memory repertoire.

Single viable CD3+CD4+CD8-CD45RO+ cells were sorted as the memory CD4+ T cells. Donors' CMV status reflects serum IgG against pp150, pp28, p38, p52. Methods used by the authors: After removing out-of-frame reads, over 2 million distinct TCRbeta sequences remained. Sequenced by immunoSEQ multiplex PCR; TCRdb stores in-frame clones only, minus some. That table is the source of V, J and clone size, and D and trimming were worked out from the DNA. The sample holds about 59,000 clones, about three quarters seen once. This receptor was identified in an adult in good health and CMV-seronegative. The sequencing input was memory CD4+ T cells from blood.

CDR3 nucleotides: TGTGCCAGCAGCGCCCGCCGCGGACTAGCGGGCCGGGCGAACACCGGGGAGCTGTTTTTT. Protein: CASSARRGLAGRANTGELFF. This sequence joins TRBV7-6 and TRBJ2-2, with 11 bases that match TRBD2. This CDR3 region has 20 residues. CDR1 and CDR2 from the germline V gene are SGHVS and FNYEAQ. V lost 5 bases, J lost 0 bases, and 14 bases stayed unmatched.